This TCR beta chain was observed in a study of cytomegalovirus exposure and HLA in healthy donors. Study-wide findings and caveats: Several of the most significant clusters appeared linked to common viral pathogens, based on a later analysis. In vitro testing confirmed a few CMV-associated chains as specific for CMV antigens. In a later analysis, 16,951 TCR beta sequences were associated with HLA alleles at 0.05 false discovery rate.

Details on this clone: Its antigen is unidentified. At one of its ends the junction is not consistent with the germline gene, which may arise from a read error.

The CDR3 sequence is 13 residues long. Germline CDR1 reads SGHDN; CDR2 reads FVKESK. PCR employed 60 Vbeta and 13 Jbeta primers. In the original workflow: Approximately 9.9 million shared chains were among the approximately 80 million unique TCR beta chains that a later analysis counted. Profiling relied on immunoSEQ multiplex PCR, and the TCRdb table lists in-frame clones only, not all of them. D and trimming come from the DNA, and the V and J calls and clone size come from that table. The sample includes approximately 180,000 clones, about 86% of them seen just once. The sample taken for sequencing was PBMCs. The source is a woman aged 25 to 45 in good health and CMV-seronegative. The chain is built from TRBV14 and TRBJ2-4; 7 nucleotides match TRBD1. CDR3 loop: CASSPSTRGPLFF. CDR3 sequence (DNA): TGTGCCAGCAGCCCCTCCACGAGGGGGCCTCTCTTCTTC.